One T cell receptor beta chain is described in this entry. Its antigen is still unknown. The data originate from a study of Ad26.COV2.S vaccination and SARS-CoV-2 variants. About the research overall: Doses of Ad26.COV2.S were injected into muscle once or twice, 56 days apart.

Germline V CDR1 and CDR2: SGDLS, YYNGEE. This CDR3 is 15 amino acids long. Trimming removed 0 bases from V and 1 base from J, with 8 bases in between. Clones were read by immunoSEQ multiplex PCR, and TCRdb kept only the in-frame ones, dropping some. The repertoire holds about 400,000 clones, with about 89% as singletons. Noted treatment: 19 received Ad26.COV2.S at low or high dose, single or two shots; five or six received placebo; per-sample allocation not given. Vaccine and placebo recipients were sampled on day 63 after the first injection. An Ad26 vector carrying the Wuhan-strain SARS-CoV-2 spike served as the vaccine. Study-level points and caveats: Using TCR breadth and depth analyses may have led to underestimated total T cell responses. Post-vaccination breadth of spike-specific CD8+ and CD4+ T cell responses was reportedly substantial.

Sequencing used peripheral blood, obtained in a trial of Ad26.COV2.S vaccine versus placebo. The receptor was derived from a person aged 18-60 years who received the Ad26.COV2.S COVID-19 vaccine or a placebo. The V and J genes are TRBV9 and TRBJ2-1, with a tentative D call TRBD1 (5 bases). DNA for the CDR3: TGTGCCAGCAGCGTAGCAGGGAAATCCTACAATGAGCAGTTCTTC. Encoded protein: CASSVAGKSYNEQFF.